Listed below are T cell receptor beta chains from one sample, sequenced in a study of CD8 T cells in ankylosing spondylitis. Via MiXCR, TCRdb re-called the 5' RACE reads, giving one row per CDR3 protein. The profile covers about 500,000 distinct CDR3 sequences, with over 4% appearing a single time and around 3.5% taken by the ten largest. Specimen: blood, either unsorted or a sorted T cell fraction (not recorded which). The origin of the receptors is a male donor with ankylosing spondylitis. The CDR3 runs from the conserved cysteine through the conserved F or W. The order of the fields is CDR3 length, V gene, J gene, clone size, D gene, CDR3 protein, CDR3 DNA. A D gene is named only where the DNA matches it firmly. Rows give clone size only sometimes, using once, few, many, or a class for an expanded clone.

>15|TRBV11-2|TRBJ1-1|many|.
CASSRSYGMNTEAFF
TGTGCCAGCAGCCGATCTTACGGGATGAACACTGAAGCTTTCTTT
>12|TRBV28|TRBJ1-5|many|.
CASSLYRQPQHF
TGTGCCAGCAGTCTGTATCGTCAGCCCCAGCATTTT
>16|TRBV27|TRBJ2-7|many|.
CASSLPPGAGPYEQYF
TGTGCCAGCAGTTTACCCCCAGGGGCGGGGCCCTACGAGCAGTACTTC
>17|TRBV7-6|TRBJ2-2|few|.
CASSIGTFPANTGELFF
TGTGCCAGCAGCATTGGGACTTTCCCGGCGAACACCGGGGAGCTGTTTTTT
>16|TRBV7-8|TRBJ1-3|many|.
CASSLGGGGGGNTIYF
TGTGCCAGCAGCTTAGGGGGCGGGGGTGGCGGAAACACCATATATTTT
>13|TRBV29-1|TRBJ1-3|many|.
CSADNYSGNTIYF
TGCAGCGCGGACAACTACTCTGGAAACACCATATATTTT
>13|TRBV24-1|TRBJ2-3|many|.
CATSGDSTDTQYF
TGTGCCACCAGCGGGGACAGCACAGATACGCAGTATTTT
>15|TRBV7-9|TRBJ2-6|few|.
CASSRGVPGANVLTF
TGTGCCAGCAGCCGGGGAGTACCTGGGGCCAACGTCCTGACTTTC
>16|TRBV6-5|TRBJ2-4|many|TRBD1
CASRPFRDRVGNIQYF
TGTGCCAGCAGACCCTTCAGGGACAGGGTTGGAAACATTCAGTACTTC
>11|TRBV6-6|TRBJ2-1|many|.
CASSWGDLQFF
TGTGCCAGCAGTTGGGGGGACCTACAGTTCTTC
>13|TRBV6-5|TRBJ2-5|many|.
CASTFGPEETQYF
TGTGCCAGCACGTTCGGGCCGGAAGAGACCCAGTACTTC
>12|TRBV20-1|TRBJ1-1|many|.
CSALAGYTEAFF
TGCAGTGCCCTAGCGGGCTACACTGAAGCTTTCTTT
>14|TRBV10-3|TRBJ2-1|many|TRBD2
CAIKTSGGNNEQFF
TGTGCCATCAAAACTAGCGGGGGGAACAATGAGCAGTTCTTC
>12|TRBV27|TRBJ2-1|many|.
CASSLRDNEQFF
TGTGCCAGCAGTTTGAGGGACAATGAGCAGTTCTTC
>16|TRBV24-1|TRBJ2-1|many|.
CATSDHTGTDYNEQFF
TGTGCCACCAGTGATCATACCGGGACGGACTACAATGAGCAGTTCTTC
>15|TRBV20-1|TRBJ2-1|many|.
CSASTLTGSYNEQFF
TGCAGTGCGAGTACACTCACGGGCTCCTACAATGAGCAGTTCTTC
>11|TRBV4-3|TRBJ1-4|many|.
CASSQERKLFF
TGCGCCAGCAGCCAAGAAAGGAAACTGTTTTTT
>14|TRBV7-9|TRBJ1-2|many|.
CASSLRRRLYGYTF
TGTGCCAGCAGCTTACGGAGGAGACTCTATGGCTACACCTTC
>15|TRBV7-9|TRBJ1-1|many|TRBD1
CASSFGTGLGTEAFF
TGTGCCAGCAGCTTTGGGACAGGGTTGGGAACTGAAGCTTTCTTT
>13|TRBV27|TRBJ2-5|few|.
CASRTESQETQYF
TGTGCCAGCAGGACGGAAAGTCAAGAGACCCAGTACTTC
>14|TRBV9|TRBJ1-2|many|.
CASSVGGGGYGYTF
TGTGCCAGCAGCGTAGGAGGGGGAGGCTATGGCTACACCTTC
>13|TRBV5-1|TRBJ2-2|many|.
CASSLQGFGELFF
TGCGCCAGCAGCTTGCAGGGATTCGGGGAGCTGTTTTTT
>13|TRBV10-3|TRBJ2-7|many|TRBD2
CATRAGVDYEQYF
TGTGCTACACGGGCGGGGGTAGACTACGAGCAGTACTTC
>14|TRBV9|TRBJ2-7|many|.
CASSATAPSYEQYF
TGTGCCAGCAGCGCGACGGCCCCCTCCTACGAGCAGTACTTC
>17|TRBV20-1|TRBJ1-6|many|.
CSARDEGKWAYNSPLHF
TGCAGTGCTAGAGATGAGGGGAAGTGGGCCTATAATTCACCCCTCCACTTT
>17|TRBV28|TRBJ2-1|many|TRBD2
CASSLAGGYPSYNEQFF
TGTGCCAGCAGTTTAGCGGGGGGGTACCCCTCCTACAATGAGCAGTTCTTC
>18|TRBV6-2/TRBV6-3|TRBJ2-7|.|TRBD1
CASSYHGTGIRYSNEQYF
TGTGCCAGCAGTTACCACGGGACAGGGATCAGGTATTCGAACGAGCAGTACTTC
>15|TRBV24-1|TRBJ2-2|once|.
CATSDFPDSRGALFF
TGTGCCACCAGTGATTTCCCGGACTCAAGGGGTGCGCTGTTTTTT
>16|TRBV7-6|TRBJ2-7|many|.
CASSPYGDGISYEQYF
TGTGCCAGCAGTCCATACGGGGACGGCATCTCCTACGAGCAGTACTTC
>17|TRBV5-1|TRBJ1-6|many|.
CASSLESGSSYNSPLHF
TGCGCCAGCAGCTTGGAATCCGGGAGCTCCTATAATTCACCCCTCCACTTT
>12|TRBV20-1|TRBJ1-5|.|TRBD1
CSALQGSQPQHF
TGCAGTGCTTTACAGGGGAGCCAGCCCCAGCATTTT